These 21 T cell receptor beta chains were sequenced from one sample in a study of response to subunit inactivated influenza vaccine. TCRdb called the RT-PCR reads again in MiXCR, with one record for every CDR3 protein. The sample yields around 490,000 distinct CDR3 sequences, 6% to 9% seen once. The source material was PBMCs from blood, sampled around 2 years after vaccination. Receptors were obtained from a man between 50 and 69 years old who received an inactivated influenza vaccine.

This clonotype was picked up a small number of times. The chain carries TRBV3-1 and TRBJ2-2; 14 bases are shared with TRBD2. Per the germline V gene, CDR1 is LGHDT and CDR2 is YNNKEL (reference sequence). This CDR3 has 16 residues. J lost 8 bases, V lost 3 bases, and 5 bases had no gene match. CDR3 protein: CASSQGLAGDRGELFF. DNA of the CDR3: TGTGCCAGCAGCCAGGGACTAGCGGGAGATCGGGGGGAGCTGTTTTTT.

This clonotype has more than one count but fewer than ten. The V gene is TRBV29-1, the J gene TRBJ2-7; D ambiguous. V was trimmed by 4 bases and J by 2 bases, leaving 6 bases between them. The CDR3 is made up of 11 amino acids. From germline, CDR1 is SQVTM and CDR2 ANQGSEA. The CDR3 DNA reads as TGCAGCGTTGCGGGCCCCTACGAGCAGTACTTC. Translated, it gives CSVAGPYEQYF.

DNA for the CDR3: TGTGCCAGCAGTTTGTTACTAGCGGGAGGCAGCTATGAGCAGTTCTTC. Encoded protein: CASSLLLAGGSYEQFF. This chain links TRBV28 with TRBJ2-1; 12 bases agree with TRBD2. CDR3 length: 16 residues. Germline V lookup: CDR1 MDHEN, CDR2 SYDVKM. Trimming took 3 bases from V and 8 from J; bases not matched to a gene: 8.

This clonotype was seen more than once but under ten times. This sequence joins TRBV6-1 and TRBJ1-5; D gene uncertain. CDR1 is MNHNS, CDR2 SASEGT, per germline. Trimming cost V 6 bases and J 0 bases, with 9 bases left between them. The CDR3 has 14 residues. This chain's CDR3 is CASRETVSNQPQHF. The CDR3 bases are TGTGCCAGCAGAGAAACAGTTAGCAATCAGCCCCAGCATTTT.

This clonotype showed up many times. This chain connects TRBV6-5 to TRBJ1-3, with a weak D call TRBD1 (6 bases). Germline CDR1 reads MNHEY; CDR2 reads SVGAGI. Deletions cut 3 bases from V and 0 bases from J, with 15 bases between. The CDR3 sequence is 17 residues long. The chain's CDR3 is CASSYGGRFTSGNTIYF. The CDR3 DNA is TGTGCCAGCAGTTATGGGGGCCGTTTTACCTCTGGAAACACCATATATTTT.

Ten or more counts support this clonotype. The chain joins TRBV5-1 to TRBJ1-1; 10 bases fit TRBD1. This CDR3 comprises 15 residues. Germline values: CDR1 SGHRS, CDR2 YFSETQ. Trimming took 4 bases from V and 3 from J; bases not matched to a gene: 6. The CDR3 protein is CASSPGQGYYTEAFF. The CDR3 nucleotides read TGCGCCAGCAGCCCGGGACAGGGGTACTACACTGAAGCTTTCTTT.

Many counts were recorded for this clonotype. This rearrangement joins TRBV6-5 to TRBJ1-1, with a tentative D call TRBD1 (5 bases). The CDR3 has 12 residues. The germline gives CDR1 MNHEY, CDR2 SVGAGI. V lost 5 bases and J lost 10, with 14 bases in between. The CDR3 DNA sequence: TGTGCCAGCAGTCCCCGCGGGGGGACAGCTTTCTTT. This codes for CASSPRGGTAFF.

This clonotype was seen many times. V gene TRBV20-1 combines with J gene TRBJ1-3; the D is unclear. Trimming shortened V by 5 bases and J by 0 bases, and 8 bases separated the two germline ends. The CDR3 spans 13 residues. The germline V gene has CDR1 DFQATT and CDR2 SNEGSKA (reference sequence). The DNA for the CDR3 is TGCAGTGCTTATACAAGCTCTGGAAACACCATATATTTT. Translated, it gives CSAYTSSGNTIYF.

This chain connects TRBV6-5 to TRBJ2-3, with 11 nucleotides matching TRBD1. Germline V gene sequence: CDR1 MNHEY, CDR2 SVGAGI. The CDR3 is 16 residues long. Germline trimming cut 0 bases from V and 5 bases from J; bases unmatched to any gene: 4. CDR3 sequence: CASSYSDRGRIDTQYF. The CDR3 region has the DNA TGTGCCAGCAGTTACTCGGACAGGGGGCGCATAGATACGCAGTATTTT.

This clonotype was seen ten or more times. The J gene is TRBJ2-1, the V gene TRBV9; D may be TRBD2 (5 bases). V lost 2 bases, J lost 7 bases, and 10 bases lay in between. CDR1 and CDR2 from the germline V gene are SGDLS and YYNGEE. This CDR3 has 13 amino acids. CDR3 region: CASSVGGRNEQFF. CDR3 sequence (DNA): TGTGCCAGCAGCGTTGGAGGTAGGAATGAGCAGTTCTTC.

This clonotype was seen a handful of times. The genes are TRBV2 and TRBJ2-1, with D maybe TRBD2 (6 bases). Germline CDR1 is SNHLY and CDR2 is FYNNEI. Trimming took off 3 bases at V and 1 base at J, with 10 bases between the two ends. This CDR3 has 15 residues. CDR3 protein: CASSEVGGSYNEQFF. The DNA of the CDR3 is TGTGCCAGCAGTGAGGTCGGGGGATCCTACAATGAGCAGTTCTTC.

This clonotype was counted at least ten times. CDR3 region: CSVERGYEQYF. The CDR3 region has the DNA TGCAGTGTAGAAAGAGGCTACGAGCAGTACTTC. This sequence joins TRBV20-1 and TRBJ2-7, with D hard to call. Germline-derived CDR1 and CDR2 are DFQATT and SNEGSKA (reference sequence). Trimming pared 7 bases from V and 3 bases from J, leaving 10 bases between. This CDR3 region has 11 residues.

This clonotype was seen a few times. The rearrangement uses TRBV7-2 and TRBJ2-5; D gene unclear. The CDR3 is made up of 14 amino acids. CDR1 SGHTA and CDR2 FQGNSA come from the germline V gene. Trimming pared 5 bases from V and 1 base from J, leaving 11 bases between. As DNA, the CDR3 is TGTGCCAGCAGCCCTTTGGCGGTCCAAGAGACCCAGTACTTC. Its protein product is CASSPLAVQETQYF.

V and J are TRBV10-3 and TRBJ2-2, with 8 positions matching TRBD2. The CDR3 runs to 15 residues. CDR1 and CDR2 (germline): ENHRY, SYGVKD. After removal of 3 bases from V and 2 bases from J, the junction contained 2 bases not matched to a gene. The CDR3 nucleotides are TGTGCCATCAGTGATAGCGGGGCCAACACCGGGGAGCTGTTTTTT. It is translated as CAISDSGANTGELFF.

This clonotype was observed a few times. This chain uses TRBV3-1 with TRBJ2-7, with 14 bases aligning to TRBD2. Germline V gene lookup returns CDR1 LGHDT and CDR2 YNNKEL (reference sequence). With 4 bases clipped from V and 1 base from J, the junction kept 9 bases outside the gene matches. This CDR3 has 18 amino acids. CDR3 residues: CASSRETGLAGVSYEQYF. In DNA, the CDR3 is TGTGCCAGCAGCCGTGAAACGGGACTAGCGGGAGTTTCCTACGAGCAGTACTTC.

This clonotype was observed at least ten times. The chain combines TRBV14 with TRBJ2-3, with D possibly being TRBD1 (5 bases). The V gene's germline CDR1 is SGHDN and CDR2 FVKESK. V was pared by 2 bases and J by 7 bases, with 7 bases between. This CDR3 comprises 12 residues. The CDR3 sequence is CASSQQGYTQYF. In DNA form, the CDR3 reads TGTGCCAGCAGCCAACAGGGTTATACGCAGTATTTT.

This clonotype was seen only a few times. V gene TRBV5-1 combines with J gene TRBJ1-3; a weak D match, TRBD1 (5 bases). The CDR3 consists of 16 residues. CDR1 and CDR2 from the germline V gene are SGHRS and YFSETQ. The V end was cut by 0 bases, the J end by 0 bases, with 10 bases between. CDR3 protein: CASSLGGTISGNTIYF. CDR3 coding DNA: TGCGCCAGCAGCTTGGGGGGCACAATCTCTGGAAACACCATATATTTT.

This clonotype appeared a few times. V and J are TRBV7-2 and TRBJ2-7; possibly TRBD2 for D (5 bases). There are 14 residues in the CDR3. Between the trimmed V and J ends, which lost 5 bases and 4 bases, there was a span of 15 bases. Germline lookup yields CDR1 SGHTA and CDR2 FQGNSA. CDR3 region: CASSAAAGMYEQYF. The DNA of the CDR3 is TGTGCCAGCAGCGCCGCGGCCGGGATGTACGAGCAGTACTTC.

This clonotype has more than one count but fewer than ten. This chain uses TRBV7-9 with TRBJ2-5; TRBD1 agrees at 8 bases. Losses at the gene ends were 4 bases for V and 4 bases for J; bases not matched to a gene: 8. CDR3 size: 15 residues. Germline-derived CDR1 and CDR2 are SEHNR and FQNEAQ (reference sequence). The CDR3 sequence is CASSSHTGGIETQYF. CDR3 coding DNA: TGTGCCAGCAGCTCCCACACAGGGGGGATAGAGACCCAGTACTTC.

This clonotype was observed a handful of times. The chain uses TRBV4-1 and TRBJ2-1; no clear D. Germline CDR1 reads MGHRA; CDR2 reads YSYEKL. Trimming took off 1 base at V and 0 bases at J, with 16 bases between the two ends. CDR3 length: 18 amino acids. The CDR3 DNA is TGCGCCAGCAGCCAAGGAATGATCGGGTCGAGCTCCTACAATGAGCAGTTCTTC. As protein: CASSQGMIGSSSYNEQFF.

The chain combines TRBV20-1 with TRBJ2-2; D possibly corresponds to TRBD2 (5 bases). V gave up 4 bases and J gave up 0 bases, with 9 bases separating them. The CDR3 has 14 amino acids. In germline, CDR1 is DFQATT, CDR2 SNEGSKA (reference sequence). The DNA of the CDR3 is TGCAGTGCTAAGCGGCAGTCGAACACCGGGGAGCTGTTTTTT. Translated: CSAKRQSNTGELFF.